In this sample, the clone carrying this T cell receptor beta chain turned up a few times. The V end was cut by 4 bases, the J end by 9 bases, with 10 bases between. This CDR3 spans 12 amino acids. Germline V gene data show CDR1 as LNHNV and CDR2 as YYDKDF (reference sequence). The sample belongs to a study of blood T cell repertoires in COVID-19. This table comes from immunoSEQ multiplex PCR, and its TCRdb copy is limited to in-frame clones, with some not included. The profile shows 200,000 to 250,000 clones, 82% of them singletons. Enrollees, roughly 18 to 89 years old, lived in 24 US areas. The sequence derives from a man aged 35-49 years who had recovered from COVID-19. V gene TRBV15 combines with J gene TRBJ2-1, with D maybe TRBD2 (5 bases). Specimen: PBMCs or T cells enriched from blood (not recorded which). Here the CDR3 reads CATSTTRTEQFF. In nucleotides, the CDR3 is TGTGCCACCAGCACCACTAGAACTGAGCAGTTCTTC.